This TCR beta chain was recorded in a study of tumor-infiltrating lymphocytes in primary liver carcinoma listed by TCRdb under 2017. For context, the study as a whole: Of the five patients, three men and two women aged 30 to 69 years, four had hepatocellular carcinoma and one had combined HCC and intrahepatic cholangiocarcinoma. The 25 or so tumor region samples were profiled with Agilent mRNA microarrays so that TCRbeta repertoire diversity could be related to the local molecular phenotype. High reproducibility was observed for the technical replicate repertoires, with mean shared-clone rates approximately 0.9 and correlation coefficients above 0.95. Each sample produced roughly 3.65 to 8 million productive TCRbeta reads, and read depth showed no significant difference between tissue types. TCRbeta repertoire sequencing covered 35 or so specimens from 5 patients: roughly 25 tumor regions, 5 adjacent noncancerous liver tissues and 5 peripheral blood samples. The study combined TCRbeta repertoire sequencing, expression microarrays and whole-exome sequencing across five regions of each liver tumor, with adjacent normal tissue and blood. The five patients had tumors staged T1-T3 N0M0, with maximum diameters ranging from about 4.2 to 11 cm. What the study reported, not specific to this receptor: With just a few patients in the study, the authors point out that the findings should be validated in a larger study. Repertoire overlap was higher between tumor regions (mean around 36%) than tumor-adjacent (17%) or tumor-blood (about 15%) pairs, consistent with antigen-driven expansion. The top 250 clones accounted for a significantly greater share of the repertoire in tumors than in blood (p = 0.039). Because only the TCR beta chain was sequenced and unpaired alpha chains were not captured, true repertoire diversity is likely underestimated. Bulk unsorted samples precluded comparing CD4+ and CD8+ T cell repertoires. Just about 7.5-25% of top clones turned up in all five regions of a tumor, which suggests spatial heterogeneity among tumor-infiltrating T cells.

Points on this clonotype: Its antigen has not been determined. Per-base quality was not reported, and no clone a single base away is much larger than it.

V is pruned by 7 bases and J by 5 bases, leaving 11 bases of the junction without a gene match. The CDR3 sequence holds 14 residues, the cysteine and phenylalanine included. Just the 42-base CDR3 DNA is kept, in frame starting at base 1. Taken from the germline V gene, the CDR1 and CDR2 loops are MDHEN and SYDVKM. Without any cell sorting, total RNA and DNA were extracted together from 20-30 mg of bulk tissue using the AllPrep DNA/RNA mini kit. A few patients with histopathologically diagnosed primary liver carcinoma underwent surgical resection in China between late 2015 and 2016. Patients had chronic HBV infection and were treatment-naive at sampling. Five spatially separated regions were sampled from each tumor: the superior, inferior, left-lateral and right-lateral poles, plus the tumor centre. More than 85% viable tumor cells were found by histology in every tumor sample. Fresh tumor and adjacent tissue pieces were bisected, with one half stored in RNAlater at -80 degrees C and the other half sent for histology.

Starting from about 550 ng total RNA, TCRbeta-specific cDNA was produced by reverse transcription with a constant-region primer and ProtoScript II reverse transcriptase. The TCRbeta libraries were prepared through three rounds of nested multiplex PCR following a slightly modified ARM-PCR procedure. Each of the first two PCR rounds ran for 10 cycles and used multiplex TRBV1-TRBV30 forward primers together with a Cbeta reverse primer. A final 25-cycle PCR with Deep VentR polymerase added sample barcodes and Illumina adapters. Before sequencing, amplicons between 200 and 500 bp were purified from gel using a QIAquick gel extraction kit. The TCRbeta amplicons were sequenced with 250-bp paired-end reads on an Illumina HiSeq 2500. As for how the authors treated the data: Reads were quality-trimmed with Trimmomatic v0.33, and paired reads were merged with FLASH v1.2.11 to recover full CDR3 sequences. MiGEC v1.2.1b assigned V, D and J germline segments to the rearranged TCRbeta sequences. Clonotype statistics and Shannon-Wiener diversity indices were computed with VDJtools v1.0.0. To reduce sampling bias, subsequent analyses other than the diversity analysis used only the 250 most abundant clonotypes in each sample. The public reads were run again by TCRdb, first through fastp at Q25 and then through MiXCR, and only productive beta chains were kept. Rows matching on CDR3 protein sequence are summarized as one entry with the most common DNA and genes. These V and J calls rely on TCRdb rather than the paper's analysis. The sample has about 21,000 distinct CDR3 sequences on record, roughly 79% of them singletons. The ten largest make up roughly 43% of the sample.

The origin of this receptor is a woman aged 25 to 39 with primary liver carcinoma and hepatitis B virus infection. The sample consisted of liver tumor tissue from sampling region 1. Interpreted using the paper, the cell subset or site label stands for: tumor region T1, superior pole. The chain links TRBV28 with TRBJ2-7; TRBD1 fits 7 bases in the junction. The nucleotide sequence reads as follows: TGTGCCAGCAAGAACCGGACAGGATGCAACGAGCAGTACTTC. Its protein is CASKNRTGCNEQYF.